This T cell receptor beta chain came from a study of regulatory T cells in long-lasting Graves disease. Arm-PCR with iRepertoire HTBI primers amplified the CDR3 regions for these TCR beta libraries. Original handling: Samples revealed approximately 67 TRBV and over twelve TRBJ segments. TCRdb itself ran the multiplex PCR reads through MiXCR, one entry per CDR3 protein. These V and J calls derive from TCRdb rather than the authors' analysis. The sample has over 500,000 distinct CDR3 sequences; approximately 15% are singletons. The germline CDR1 and CDR2 sequences are MNHEY and SMNVEV (reference sequence). After removal of 6 bases from V and 6 bases from J, the junction contained 12 bases not matched to a gene. The CDR3 contains 17 residues. Sample time point: newly diagnosed GD, antithyroid drugs for less than 3 months. PBMC-extracted RNA yielded the TCR library. This sample also belongs to another study, concerning T cells in Graves' hyperthyroidism and ophthalmopathy. That report adds: Exclusions: uncontrolled infection, other autoimmune disease, pregnancy, lactation. Blood also carried most thyroid clonotypes expanded above 0.001.

V gene TRBV27 combines with J gene TRBJ2-1, with 12 positions matching TRBD2. This receptor was taken from a woman in her thirties with Graves disease. The source material was peripheral blood mononuclear cells (PBMCs), sampled at new diagnosis, from a patient treated with antithyroid drugs. The CDR3 region has the DNA TGTGCCAGCAGCCCTCCCCGACTAGCGGGAGAGATCAATGAGCAGTTCTTC. Translation: CASSPPRLAGEINEQFF.